Presented here are 11 T cell receptor beta chains from one specimen sequenced in a study of blood T cell repertoires in COVID-19 (dated by TCRdb to the early 2020s). The library was made by the immunoSEQ multiplex PCR assay. In its TCRdb copy, this immuneACCESS table keeps in-frame sequences only and misses some clones. Where compared with another copy, unresolved V genes explain less than half of these, and the others have no known cause. The sample profile shows around 84,000 clones; around 88% of them were found once. The ten largest clonotypes hold over 30% of the sample. Input material: peripheral blood. The receptors originated from an elderly man with active or convalescent COVID-19.

V is TRBV25-1 and J is TRBJ1-4; TRBD1 is a possible D gene (6 bases). Germline V gene lookup returns CDR1 MGHDK and CDR2 SYGVNS. This CDR3 is 15 amino acids long. The V end lost 2 bases, the J end lost 10 bases, and 17 bases lay between the germline ends. The CDR3 protein is CASSEEQGPFGKLFF. The DNA for the CDR3 is TGTGCCAGCAGTGAAGAACAGGGTCCTTTTGGAAAACTGTTTTTT.

The V call is TRBV5-1, the J call TRBJ2-1; D call uncertain. V gave up 0 bases and J gave up 6 bases, with 13 bases separating them. This CDR3 is 15 amino acids long. Germline V gene data show CDR1 as SGHRS and CDR2 as YFSETQ. CDR3 coding DNA: TGCGCCAGCAGCTTGGCCGGTCAGGATGTCAATGAGCAGTTCTTC. Its protein is CASSLAGQDVNEQFF.

CDR3 sequence (DNA): TGTGCCAGCAGCCCCACAGTTACCCTCGAGCAGTACTTC. Encoded protein: CASSPTVTLEQYF. The chain couples TRBV7-6 to TRBJ2-7, with D unclear. Germline-derived CDR1 and CDR2 are SGHVS and FNYEAQ. Trimming pared 5 bases from V and 6 bases from J, leaving 14 bases between. The CDR3 is 13 residues long.

This chain links TRBV10-2 with TRBJ1-6, with D uncertain. The V and J ends lost 10 bases and 7 bases respectively, with 11 bases between them. The CDR3 totals 12 residues. Germline loops: CDR1 WSHSY, CDR2 SAAADI. CDR3 residues: CATKVVNSPLHF. The CDR3 nucleotides read TGCGCCACCAAAGTAGTAAATTCACCCCTCCACTTT.

V usage is TRBV7-2 and J usage is TRBJ2-7; TRBD2 agrees at 8 bases. Looked up from germline, CDR1 is SGHTA and CDR2 is FQGNSA. The length of the CDR3 is 16 residues. V lost 5 bases to trimming and J lost 4 bases; unmatched junction nucleotides: 13. CDR3 coding DNA: TGTGCCAGCAGCGCAAACGCCGGGACTAGTTCTTACGAGCAGTACTTC. Its protein product is CASSANAGTSSYEQYF.

The V and J genes are TRBV4-3 and TRBJ2-3; D is possibly TRBD2 (6 bases). Germline CDR1 LGHNA, CDR2 YSLEER. Deletions cut 1 base from V and 4 bases from J, with 18 bases between. This CDR3 region has 17 residues. DNA of the CDR3: TGCGCCAGCAGCCAAGCCCCGGCCCGCCTAGCGCCAGATACGCAGTATTTT. Its protein is CASSQAPARLAPDTQYF.

J is TRBJ2-2 and V is TRBV5-1; D not resolved. With 0 bases removed from V and 0 bases from J, the gap between germline ends came to 6 bases. The CDR3 has 15 residues. CDR1 and CDR2 (germline): SGHRS, YFSETQ. CDR3 in amino acids: CASSLGQTNTGELFF. The DNA for the CDR3 is TGCGCCAGCAGCTTGGGGCAGACGAACACCGGGGAGCTGTTTTTT.

This chain joins TRBV5-4 and TRBJ2-1; the match to TRBD1 covers 8 bases. V was pared by 4 bases and J by 8 bases, with 5 bases of the junction left unmatched. The CDR3 has 13 amino acids. Germline CDR1 reads SGHNT; CDR2 reads YYREEE (reference sequence). The CDR3 protein is CASSVTGVYEQFF. Written as DNA, the CDR3 is TGTGCCAGCAGCGTGACAGGGGTCTATGAGCAGTTCTTC.

The sample holds one count of this clone. The chain is built from TRBV15 and TRBJ1-4; 7 nucleotides agree with TRBD1. CDR1 and CDR2 (germline): LNHNV, YYDKDF (reference sequence). The CDR3 is 16 residues long. V trimming: 3 bases; J trimming: 5 bases; junction bases outside the gene matches: 9. CDR3 DNA: TGTGCCACCAGCAGGGCCGGACAGGTCAGAAATGAAAAACTGTTTTTT. Protein: CATSRAGQVRNEKLFF. Based on the CDR3 plus reference TRBV15 and TRBJ1-4, the full variable domain is DAMVIQNPRYQVTQFGKPVTLSCSQTLNHNVMYWYQQKSSQAPKLLFHYYDKDFNNEADTPDNFQSRRPNTSFCFLDIRSPGLGDTAMYLCATSRAGQVRNEKLFFGSGTQLSVL.

This clone was seen just once. J is TRBJ2-7 and V is TRBV5-8, with 9 positions matching TRBD1. The CDR3 spans 15 residues. Germline trimming cut 0 bases from V and 5 bases from J; bases unmatched to any gene: 6. Germline CDR1 SGHTS, CDR2 YDEGEE. The CDR3 DNA follows: TGTGCCAGCAGCTTGGGCGGGACAGGGTCCCACGAGCAGTACTTC. Encoded protein: CASSLGGTGSHEQYF.

The J gene is TRBJ2-4, the V gene TRBV5-1; TRBD2 agrees at 7 bases. Germline V CDR1 and CDR2: SGHRS, YFSETQ. CDR3 length equals 16 residues. The V segment lost 5 bases and the J segment 0 bases; nucleotides outside the gene matches: 8. As DNA, the CDR3 is TGCGCCAGCAGAGAGGAAGCGGGACGAGCCAAAAACATTCAGTACTTC. It specifies CASREEAGRAKNIQYF.